A single sample gave rise to the 5 T cell receptor beta chains below, sequenced in a study of T cells in Graves' hyperthyroidism and ophthalmopathy. Authors of the study amplified TCR beta CDR3 regions from RNA transcripts. First-round RT-PCR with HTBI primers amplified the TCR CDR3 region. One entry per CDR3 protein, called by TCRdb with MiXCR from the multiplex PCR reads. The table records hundreds of thousands of distinct CDR3 sequences, roughly 14% of them present only once. The specimen was blood. These receptors were obtained from a woman aged 40 to 49 with Graves' ophthalmopathy.

The chain uses TRBV6-2 or TRBV6-3 and TRBJ2-7; 9 nucleotides line up with TRBD2. CDR1 and CDR2 (germline): MNHEY, SVGEGT. The J segment lost 5 bases and the V segment lost 6 bases, leaving 17 bases of the junction unmatched. This CDR3 has 17 residues. The CDR3 nucleotides read TGTGCCAGCAGGGGACTAGCCGAGGTGAGGGTCCCTAACGAGCAGTACTTC. Protein: CASRGLAEVRVPNEQYF.

In its sample, this clonotype was seen many times. The chain carries TRBV30 and TRBJ1-2, with unresolved D. Trimming left V 6 bases short and J 8 bases short, with 16 bases between. The CDR3 extends over 12 amino acids. Per the germline V gene, CDR1 is GTSNPN and CDR2 is SVGIG (reference sequence). CDR3 coding DNA: TGTGCCTGTTTTTACCAGGCGAGAGGCTACACCTTC. This codes for CACFYQARGYTF.

This clonotype was observed many times. The genes are TRBV19 and TRBJ1-5; TRBD1 matches at 10 bases. V lost 6 bases and J lost 0; bases outside the gene matches: 5. The CDR3 runs 16 residues. Germline CDR1 reads LNHDA; CDR2 reads SQIVND (reference sequence). The CDR3 DNA is TGTGCCAGTAGGGGGGACAGGGGATATAGCAATCAGCCCCAGCATTTT. Amino acid sequence: CASRGDRGYSNQPQHF.

This clonotype has at least ten counts. An end of the junction differs from the germline gene, which may be a read error. The chain recombines TRBV28 with TRBJ2-7; D gene unclear. This CDR3 is 12 amino acids long. Germline V gives CDR1 MDHEN, CDR2 SYDVKM. The CDR3, as DNA: TGTGACAGCAAGGCAAACTCCTACGAGCAGTACTTC. Translation: CDSKANSYEQYF.

The chain joins TRBV10-3 to TRBJ2-7; 7 bases agree with TRBD1. The ends lost 1 base at V and 5 bases at J; junction bases unmatched: 8. Germline CDR1 is ENHRY and CDR2 is SYGVKD. The CDR3 is 15 amino acids. The CDR3 nucleotides are TGTGCCATCAGTGAGTTTCGACAGGGTGCCGACGAGCAGTACTTC. Its translation is CAISEFRQGADEQYF.